Each of the 2 T cell receptor beta chains below was sequenced from the same sample in a study of T cell responses to AZD1222 COVID-19 vaccine. Generated by immunoSEQ multiplex PCR, the TCRdb table keeps only in-frame clones and is missing some. Found here are 150,000 or so clones, approximately 89% of them singletons; the top ten hold under 3.5%. The starting material was peripheral blood, obtained on day 0 of MenACWY control vaccination. All receptors come from an adult in good health.

The chain carries TRBV7-9 and TRBJ1-3, with 7 bases that match TRBD1. The trim removed 6 bases at V and 0 bases at J, leaving 5 bases unmatched. Germline values: CDR1 SEHNR, CDR2 FQNEAQ (reference sequence). This CDR3 contains 15 residues. The CDR3 sequence: CASRRTGSSGNTIYF. For the CDR3, the DNA is TGTGCCAGCAGAAGGACAGGTAGCTCTGGAAACACCATATATTTT. Looking up the rest from reference TRBV7-9 and TRBJ1-3 gives the full variable domain: DTGVSQNPRHKITKRGQNVTFRCDPISEHNRLYWYRQTLGQGPEFLTYFQNEAQLEKSRLLSDRFSAERPKGSFSTLEIQRTEQGDSAMYLCASRRTGSSGNTIYFGEGSWLTVV.

This chain connects TRBV4-3 to TRBJ1-1; D perhaps matches TRBD1 (6 bases). Trimming cost V 0 bases and J 10 bases, with 15 bases left between them. The CDR3 has 14 amino acids. Per germline, CDR1 LGHNA and CDR2 YSLEER. CDR3 region: CASSQEGRGGGAFF. For the CDR3, the DNA is TGCGCCAGCAGCCAAGAAGGGAGGGGAGGGGGAGCTTTCTTT.